This T cell receptor (beta chain) appears in the sequencing data of a study of breast tumors, draining lymph nodes, adjacent tissues. Broader study findings: Tumor repertoires ranked between lymph nodes and nontumor tissue in diversity, with V and J gene preferences. Data fit most tumor T cells coming from lymph node, expanding in tumor. The lymph node origin of tumor T cells was framed as consistent with a hypothesis, not demonstrated. Tumor and nontumor repertoires were significantly more similar in luminal-like than in basal-like breast cancer.

Samples came from axillary lymph nodes draining the breast cancer. TCRdb itself ran the multiplex PCR reads through MiXCR, one entry per CDR3 protein. The top ten hold under 6.5% of the sample, which has about 110,000 distinct CDR3 sequences, approximately 28% seen once. This clonotype was recorded many times. Its antigen is unknown. The origin of this receptor is a female donor with breast cancer. Some clones in this sample may be carry-over from other donors' samples. The sequenced sample was axillary lymph node tissue.

The CDR3 reads CASSPQRNEKLFF. CDR3 DNA sequence: TGTGCCAGCTCACCGCAGAGGAATGAAAAACTGTTTTTT. The J gene is TRBJ1-4, the V gene TRBV18; D unresolved. CDR1 and CDR2 (germline): KGHSH, LQKENI. The CDR3 is 13 amino acids. Trimming took off 3 bases at V and 5 bases at J, with 7 bases between the two ends.